The 15 T cell receptor beta chains listed next were all sequenced from one sample in a study of T cell repertoires in cytomegalovirus infection. These TCRs are of unknown antigen specificity. MiXCR, run by TCRdb on the reads, gives a single entry per CDR3 protein. The sample lists about 570,000 distinct CDR3 sequences, about 40% occurring once. The specimen was cultured PBMCs, collected from culture after CMV antigen stimulation. Source of these receptors: a human donor in good health (CMV status not recorded). Some clones in this sample may be carry-over from other donors' samples.

V gene TRBV5-1 combines with J gene TRBJ2-3; no clear D gene. Germline lookup yields CDR1 SGHRS and CDR2 YFSETQ. Trimming cost V 0 bases and J 2 bases, with 7 bases left between them. This CDR3 has 14 amino acids. The CDR3, as DNA: TGCGCCAGCAGCTTGGCCCTGGACACAGATACGCAGTATTTT. Its protein product is CASSLALDTDTQYF.

This clonotype has a handful of counts. V usage is TRBV11-2 and J usage is TRBJ2-1, with D perhaps assigned TRBD1 or TRBD2 (5 bases each). The CDR3 is 14 residues long. The V gene lost 8 bases and the J gene lost 6 bases, with 17 bases spanning the gap. The germline V gene has CDR1 SGHAT and CDR2 FQNNGV. The DNA of the CDR3 is TGTGCCAGCCGAACGGGGCTAATCGGCAATGAGCAGTTCTTC. Encoded protein: CASRTGLIGNEQFF.

This clonotype was seen many times. The junction differs from germline at one of its ends, possibly a read error. This sequence joins TRBV12-3 or TRBV12-4 and TRBJ1-3; D remains ambiguous. The CDR3 length is 11 residues. The chain's CDR3 is CASSLGNTIYF. CDR3 nucleotide sequence: TGTGCCAGCAGCTTAGGAAACACCATATATTTT.

This clonotype was detected a few times. The chain combines TRBV11-2 with TRBJ2-2, with 7 positions matching TRBD1. This CDR3 region has 14 residues. Germline V lookup: CDR1 SGHAT, CDR2 FQNNGV. Trimming cost V 5 bases and J 8 bases; bases outside gene matches: 8. Written as DNA, the CDR3 is TGTGCCAGCAGCCAGGGGGTAGCGTGGGGGGAGCTGTTTTTT. Its protein product is CASSQGVAWGELFF.

The genes are TRBV12-3 or TRBV12-4 and TRBJ1-1; D may be TRBD1 (6 bases). V shed 8 bases and J shed 7 bases, with 20 bases lying between them. This CDR3 is 14 amino acids long. The CDR3 nucleotides read TGTGCCAGCTTCCAGACCCCCGCAGGGGATGAAGCTTTCTTT. Translation gives CASFQTPAGDEAFF.

This chain joins TRBV6-2 or TRBV6-3 and TRBJ2-7, with 11 bases matching TRBD2. V lost 7 bases to trimming and J lost 4 bases; unmatched junction nucleotides: 12. The CDR3 contains 16 residues. Germline CDR1 is MNHEY and CDR2 is SVGEGT. This CDR3 reads CASTYPTSGSKYEQYF. The CDR3 DNA reads as TGTGCCAGCACCTACCCCACTAGCGGGAGTAAATACGAGCAGTACTTC.

The chain employs TRBV4-2 and TRBJ2-3; 10 positions match TRBD1. CDR3 size: 16 residues. Germline trimming cut 2 bases from V and 8 bases from J; bases unmatched to any gene: 10. Germline CDR1 reads LGHNA; CDR2 reads YNFKEQ. CDR3 sequence reads: CASSQLGGTGEGTQYF. Here the CDR3 DNA reads TGTGCCAGCAGCCAATTAGGGGGGACAGGGGAGGGTACGCAGTATTTT.

The table lists this clonotype with many counts. The J gene is TRBJ1-5, the V gene TRBV7-2; no firm D call. The CDR3 has 16 residues. With 3 bases removed from V and 0 bases from J, the gap between germline ends came to 12 bases. Per germline, CDR1 SGHTA and CDR2 FQGNSA. The CDR3 is CASSLRSGLSNQPQHF. The DNA for the CDR3 is TGTGCCAGCAGCTTGAGGTCAGGCCTTAGCAATCAGCCCCAGCATTTT.

V gene TRBV29-1 combines with J gene TRBJ1-1; D is unresolved. V gave up 3 bases and J gave up 3 bases, with 8 bases separating them. This CDR3 is 12 amino acids long. Germline CDR1 and CDR2: SQVTM and ANQGSEA. DNA of the CDR3: TGCAGCGTTGAGGATTGGTACACTGAAGCTTTCTTT. It codes for CSVEDWYTEAFF.

This clonotype was recorded many times. The rearrangement links TRBV7-2 to TRBJ1-6; D not certain. This CDR3 is built from 11 residues. CDR1 and CDR2 (germline): SGHTA, FQGNSA. V dropped 7 bases and J dropped 7 bases, with 5 bases sitting between them. CDR3 region: CASTQNSPLHF. In nucleotides, the CDR3 is TGTGCCAGCACCCAAAATTCACCCCTCCACTTT.

This sequence joins TRBV3-1 and TRBJ2-6; D may be TRBD2 (6 bases). The CDR3 sequence is 18 residues long. The germline V and J ends were trimmed by 3 bases and 3 bases, with 18 bases remaining between them. Germline values: CDR1 LGHDT, CDR2 YNNKEL (reference sequence). The CDR3 spells CASSHFSGGVFGANVLTF. The CDR3, as DNA: TGTGCCAGCAGCCACTTTAGCGGTGGGGTTTTTGGGGCCAACGTCCTGACTTTC.

The rearrangement uses TRBV28 and TRBJ1-2; D call uncertain. This CDR3 contains 11 residues. Germline-derived CDR1 and CDR2 are MDHEN and SYDVKM. The V and J ends lost 8 bases and 8 bases respectively, with 12 bases between them. Written as DNA, the CDR3 is TGTGCCAGCCAACGAGTCGGGGGCTACACCTTC. Translating it yields CASQRVGGYTF.

This clonotype was counted ten times or more. CDR3 DNA: TGTGCCAGCAGCGAAGACCGAAGTATAATGAAGGAACTGTTTTTT. This gives the protein CASSEDRSIMKELFF. This rearrangement joins TRBV7-8 to TRBJ1-4; unclear D gene. CDR1 is SGHVS, CDR2 FQNEAQ, per germline. Trimming removed 5 bases at V and 12 bases at J, with 22 bases between. The CDR3 length is 15 residues.

The chain links TRBV4-3 to TRBJ2-7, with TRBD2 as a possible D gene (6 bases). Germline CDR1 and CDR2: LGHNA and YSLEER. Trimming took 0 bases from V and 5 from J, leaving 14 bases between them. The CDR3 extends over 15 amino acids. This chain's CDR3 is CASSQDTTPGDEQYF. The CDR3 nucleotides read TGCGCCAGCAGCCAAGACACCACCCCGGGGGACGAGCAGTACTTC.

The gene calls are TRBV10-3 and TRBJ2-7; no definite D call. The CDR3 runs to 13 residues. Per germline, CDR1 ENHRY and CDR2 SYGVKD. V lost 8 bases, J lost 2 bases, and 13 bases lay in between. The CDR3 is CAIPIILPYEQYF. CDR3 bases: TGTGCCATCCCCATTATATTACCCTACGAGCAGTACTTC.